The 11 T cell receptor beta chains in this list originate from one sample, sequenced in a study of cytomegalovirus exposure and HLA in healthy donors. PCR used 60 Vbeta primers and 13 Jbeta primers. The method was immunoSEQ multiplex PCR; TCRdb's version includes in-frame clones alone and lacks a portion of them. This sample carries roughly 43,000 clones, 60% to 80% of them seen once, and the ten largest clones take roughly 1.5%. Sequencing was carried out using PBMCs. These receptors all come from a man younger than 45 in good health and CMV-seronegative.

The chain uses TRBV4-3 and TRBJ2-7; a weak D match, TRBD1 (6 bases). Germline assignment: CDR1 LGHNA and CDR2 YSLEER. The germline V and J ends were trimmed by 0 bases and 4 bases, with 16 bases remaining between them. The CDR3 consists of 16 residues. The DNA for the CDR3 is TGCGCCAGCAGCCAAGATCAGGGGACATCGAAATACGAGCAGTACTTC. Translated: CASSQDQGTSKYEQYF.

The rearrangement links TRBV6-1 to TRBJ2-5, with TRBD2 matching 7 bases. Per the germline V gene, CDR1 is MNHNS and CDR2 is SASEGT. This CDR3 is 13 amino acids long. V trimming: 7 bases; J trimming: 7 bases; junction bases outside the gene matches: 9. The CDR3, as DNA: TGTGCCAGCACCAGGACTAGTAGGGTGACCCAGTACTTC. This translates into CASTRTSRVTQYF.

This clone was counted only a few times. This chain links TRBV5-1 with TRBJ2-5, with no clear D. V was pared by 1 base and J by 1 base, with 8 bases between. The germline CDR1 and CDR2 sequences are SGHRS and YFSETQ. CDR3 length: 14 residues. CDR3 bases: TGCGCCAGCAGCTTGTCGTCGGTCCAAGAGACCCAGTACTTC. As protein: CASSLSSVQETQYF.

The chain recombines TRBV30 with TRBJ2-2; TRBD1 is a possible D gene (5 bases). CDR3 length equals 13 residues. The germline V gene has CDR1 GTSNPN and CDR2 SVGIG (reference sequence). Trimming took 2 bases from V and 6 from J, leaving 10 bases between them. This CDR3 is CAWSRRVSGELFF. In DNA form, the CDR3 reads TGTGCCTGGAGTCGCAGGGTTTCCGGGGAGCTGTTTTTT.

V usage is TRBV29-1 and J usage is TRBJ2-1; 8 bases align to TRBD2. This CDR3 contains 15 residues. The V gene's germline CDR1 is SQVTM and CDR2 ANQGSEA. CDR3 protein: CSSRLAGTLYNEQFF. CDR3 in DNA: TGCAGTAGTCGGTTAGCGGGAACTCTTTACAATGAGCAGTTCTTC.

This chain uses TRBV28 with TRBJ2-7, with D tentatively TRBD2 (6 bases). Per germline, CDR1 MDHEN and CDR2 SYDVKM. CDR3 length: 14 amino acids. Here the CDR3 reads CASRRGESSYEQYF. As DNA, the CDR3 is TGTGCATCGAGGCGGGGCGAAAGCTCCTACGAGCAGTACTTC.

The V call is TRBV5-6, the J call TRBJ2-7; D is perhaps TRBD1 (6 bases). There are 15 residues in the CDR3. Germline lookup yields CDR1 SGHDT and CDR2 YYEEEE. V was shortened by 5 bases and J by 0 bases, with 15 bases between the two germline ends. DNA for the CDR3: TGTGCCAGCAGTCAAGGACAGTCAAGCTCCTACGAGCAGTACTTC. Its protein product is CASSQGQSSSYEQYF.

This chain connects TRBV13 to TRBJ2-5; possibly TRBD2 for D (6 bases). The CDR3 consists of 15 residues. V lost 5 bases, J lost 11 bases, and 24 bases lay in between. Looked up from germline, CDR1 is PRHDT and CDR2 is FYEKMQ (reference sequence). CDR3 region: CASSKTSGRFREQYF. The CDR3 coding sequence is TGTGCCAGCAGCAAGACTAGTGGGAGATTTAGGGAGCAGTACTTC.

This chain links TRBV2 with TRBJ1-4, with D hard to call. V lost 6 bases and J lost 7, with 12 bases in between. Germline V gene data show CDR1 as SNHLY and CDR2 as FYNNEI. This CDR3 is 13 amino acids long. This chain's CDR3 is CASSRDLGEKLFF. The CDR3, as DNA: TGTGCCAGCAGCCGGGATCTAGGTGAAAAACTGTTTTTT.

The CDR3: CASSPLAYETQYF. The CDR3 DNA sequence: TGTGCCAGCAGCCCACTAGCGTATGAGACCCAGTACTTC. The chain couples TRBV7-2 to TRBJ2-5, with 7 bases fitting TRBD2. CDR1 is SGHTA and CDR2 is FQGNSA in the germline V gene. The V segment lost 5 bases and the J segment 5 bases; nucleotides outside the gene matches: 5. The length of the CDR3 is 13 residues.

J is TRBJ1-1 and V is TRBV4-2, with a weak D call TRBD1 (5 bases). The CDR3 runs to 15 residues. Germline CDR1 LGHNA, CDR2 YNFKEQ. Trimming stripped 4 bases from V and 4 bases from J, with 16 bases between. DNA of the CDR3: TGTGCCAGCAGCCCCGACCGAGCCGGGGGCACTGAAGCTTTCTTT. Translation: CASSPDRAGGTEAFF.